This TCR beta chain was observed in a study of T cells in Graves' hyperthyroidism and ophthalmopathy. The study, taken as a whole, reports: Most expanded thyroid clonotypes above 0.001 recurred in blood. Median prediction lead before ophthalmopathy onset was 6.5 months with the model.

A remark on this clonotype: As yet, its antigen is unknown.

The V gene's germline CDR1 is SGHVS and CDR2 FNYEAQ. V shed 5 bases and J shed 10 bases, with 9 bases lying between them. This CDR3 contains 11 residues. Using RNA transcripts as the source, TCR beta CDR3 regions were amplified. HTBI primers were used for first-round RT-PCR of the TCR CDR3. TCRdb re-called the multiplex PCR reads through MiXCR, storing one row per CDR3 protein. Here the sample spans roughly 100,000 distinct CDR3 sequences, about half being singletons. Absent ophthalmopathy progression within 18 months defined stable Graves' hyperthyroidism. Sequencing was done on a sample of blood. V usage is TRBV7-6 and J usage is TRBJ2-1, with TRBD2 as a possible D gene (6 bases). The clonotype comes from a man aged 35-49 years with Graves' hyperthyroidism. CDR3 protein: CASSHGGEQFF. Written as DNA, the CDR3 is TGTGCCAGCAGCCATGGGGGGGAGCAGTTCTTC.